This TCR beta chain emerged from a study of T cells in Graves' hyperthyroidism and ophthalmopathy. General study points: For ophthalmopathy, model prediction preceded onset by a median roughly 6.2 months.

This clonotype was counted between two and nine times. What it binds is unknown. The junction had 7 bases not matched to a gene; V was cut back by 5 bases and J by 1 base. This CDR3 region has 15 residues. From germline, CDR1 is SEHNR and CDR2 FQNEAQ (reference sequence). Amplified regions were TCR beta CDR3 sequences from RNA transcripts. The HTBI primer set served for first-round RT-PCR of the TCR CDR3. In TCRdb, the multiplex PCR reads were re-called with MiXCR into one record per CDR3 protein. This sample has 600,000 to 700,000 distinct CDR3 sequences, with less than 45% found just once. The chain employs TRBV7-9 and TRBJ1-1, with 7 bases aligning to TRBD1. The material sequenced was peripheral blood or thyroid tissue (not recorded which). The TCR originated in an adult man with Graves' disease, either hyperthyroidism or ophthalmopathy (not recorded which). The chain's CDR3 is CASSTLGTENTEAFF. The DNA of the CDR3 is TGTGCCAGCAGCACCCTGGGGACAGAGAACACTGAAGCTTTCTTT.